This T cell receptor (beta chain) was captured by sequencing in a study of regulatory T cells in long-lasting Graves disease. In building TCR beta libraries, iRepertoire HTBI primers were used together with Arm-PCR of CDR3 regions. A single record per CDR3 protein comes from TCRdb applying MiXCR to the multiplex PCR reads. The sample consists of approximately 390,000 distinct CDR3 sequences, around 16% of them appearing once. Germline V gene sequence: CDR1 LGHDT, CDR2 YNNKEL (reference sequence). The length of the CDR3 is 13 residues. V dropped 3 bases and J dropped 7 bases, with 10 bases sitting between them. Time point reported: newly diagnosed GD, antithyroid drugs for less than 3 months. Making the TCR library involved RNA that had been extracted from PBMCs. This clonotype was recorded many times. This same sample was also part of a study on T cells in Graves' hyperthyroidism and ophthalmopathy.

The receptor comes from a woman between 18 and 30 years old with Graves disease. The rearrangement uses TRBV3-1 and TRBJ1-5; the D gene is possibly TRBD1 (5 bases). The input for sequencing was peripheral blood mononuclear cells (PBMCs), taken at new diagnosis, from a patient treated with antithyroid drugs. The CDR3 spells CASSQAGRQPQHF. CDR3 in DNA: TGTGCCAGCAGCCAGGCAGGGCGCCAGCCCCAGCATTTT.